This is a list of T cell receptor beta chains from one sample in a study of blood T cell repertoires in COVID-19. Clones were sequenced by immunoSEQ multiplex PCR, and TCRdb holds only the in-frame ones, with some missing. The table has some 40,000 clones, roughly nine tenths seen once. The specimen was peripheral blood. The receptor set was obtained from a man over 45 with COVID-19, enrolled during active disease. Both conserved end residues are part of each CDR3. A D gene is named only where the DNA matches it firmly. Some rows have no size entry. The others give once, few or many, or a class for an expanded clone.

v_call	clone_size	d_call	j_call	cdr3_aa	cdr3_nt
TRBV6-1	NA	NA	TRBJ1-5	CASSEVATRNQPQHF	TGTGCCAGCAGTGAAGTGGCGACAAGAAATCAGCCCCAGCATTTT
TRBV5-1	NA	NA	TRBJ1-6	CASSPGMAVNSPLHF	TGCGCCAGCAGCCCGGGGATGGCAGTTAATTCACCCCTCCACTTT
TRBV18	NA	NA	TRBJ2-3	CASSPSSGPTDTQYF	TGTGCCAGCTCACCATCGTCAGGGCCTACAGATACGCAGTATTTT
TRBV6-5	once	TRBD1	TRBJ2-5	CASSQDRAKETQYF	TGTGCCAGCAGTCAGGACAGGGCGAAGGAGACCCAGTACTTC
TRBV6-6	NA	TRBD2	TRBJ2-7	CASSDSGSSYEQYF	TGTGCCAGCAGTGATAGCGGGAGCTCCTACGAGCAGTACTTC
TRBV2	NA	NA	TRBJ1-5	CASGLDGGGNQPQHF	TGTGCCAGCGGCCTCGACGGCGGGGGCAATCAGCCCCAGCATTTT
TRBV10-3	NA	TRBD1	TRBJ1-1	CAISVTGQGRTEAFF	TGTGCCATCAGTGTTACGGGACAGGGAAGGACTGAAGCTTTCTTT
TRBV7-2	NA	NA	TRBJ2-3	CASSLTGYSTDTQYF	TGTGCCAGCAGCTTAACGGGATACAGCACAGATACGCAGTATTTT
TRBV19	NA	NA	TRBJ2-3	CASSNRVYTDTQYF	TGTGCCAGTAGTAACAGGGTTTACACAGATACGCAGTATTTT
TRBV5-1	NA	TRBD1	TRBJ2-7	CASSKDRRFSSYEQYF	TGCGCCAGCAGCAAGGACAGGCGATTTAGCTCCTACGAGCAGTACTTC
TRBV18	NA	NA	TRBJ2-3	CASSPRQTGFSTDTQYF	TGTGCCAGCTCACCACGACAAACAGGGTTTAGCACAGATACGCAGTATTTT
TRBV2	once	TRBD1	TRBJ1-4	CASNRDRDEKLFF	TGTGCCAGCAACAGGGACAGGGACGAAAAACTGTTTTTT
TRBV4-1	NA	TRBD1	TRBJ1-1	CASSTRWSGQGAFF	TGCGCCAGCAGCACTCGATGGTCGGGACAGGGGGCTTTCTTT
TRBV3-1/TRBV3-2	NA	NA	TRBJ2-1	CASSQVRNEQFF	TGTGCCAGCAGCCAAGTGCGCAATGAGCAGTTCTTC
TRBV6-5	NA	NA	TRBJ2-7	CASSYGTGVVEQYF	TGTGCCAGCAGTTACGGGACGGGGGTCGTCGAGCAGTACTTC
TRBV5-1	NA	TRBD1	TRBJ1-3	CASSLATGENTIYF	TGCGCCAGCAGCTTGGCGACAGGGGAAAACACCATATATTTT
TRBV7-6	NA	TRBD1	TRBJ2-7	CASSLGQEGYEQYF	TGTGCCAGCAGCCTGGGACAGGAGGGCTACGAGCAGTACTTC
TRBV7-9	once	NA	TRBJ2-7	CASSLKLVANSSYEQYF	TGTGCCAGCAGCTTAAAGCTCGTAGCGAATAGCTCCTACGAGCAGTACTTC
TRBV7-9	NA	TRBD1	TRBJ2-2	CASNLTGTGISGELFF	TGTGCCAGCAACCTGACGGGGACAGGGATCTCCGGGGAGCTGTTTTTT
TRBV30	NA	TRBD1	TRBJ1-2	CAWSQGQGLYGYTF	TGTGCCTGGAGTCAGGGACAGGGCCTCTATGGCTACACCTTC
TRBV5-4	NA	NA	TRBJ1-1	CASSLGPVNTEAFF	TGTGCCAGCAGCTTGGGCCCAGTGAACACTGAAGCTTTCTTT
TRBV28	NA	TRBD1	TRBJ2-1	CASSTGGWVGAEQFF	TGTGCCAGCAGTACAGGGGGCTGGGTGGGGGCAGAGCAGTTCTTC
TRBV28	NA	TRBD1	TRBJ1-2	CASSPMGQGLGYTF	TGTGCCAGCAGTCCCATGGGACAGGGTTTAGGCTACACCTTC
TRBV24-1	NA	NA	TRBJ1-3	CATSDRPGISGNTIYF	TGTGCCACCAGTGATAGACCAGGGATCTCTGGAAACACCATATATTTT
TRBV2	NA	NA	TRBJ2-7	CASNADSYEQYF	TGTGCCAGCAATGCGGATTCCTACGAGCAGTACTTC
TRBV11-3	NA	NA	TRBJ2-5	CASSPGALDQETQYF	TGTGCCAGCAGCCCAGGGGCGCTAGACCAAGAGACCCAGTACTTC
TRBV20-1	NA	NA	TRBJ1-5	CSASPMGRSNQPQHF	TGCAGTGCTAGTCCCATGGGGAGGAGCAATCAGCCCCAGCATTTT
TRBV6-1	NA	NA	TRBJ2-3	CASSEALPRGRGDTQYF	TGTGCCAGCAGTGAAGCGCTTCCTCGAGGCCGAGGGGATACGCAGTATTTT
TRBV7-3	NA	TRBD1	TRBJ2-1	CASSPTRTGVHEQFF	TGTGCCAGCAGCCCCACCAGGACAGGGGTGCATGAGCAGTTCTTC
TRBV4-2	NA	TRBD2	TRBJ2-2	CASSHGREGISNTGELFF	TGTGCCAGCAGCCATGGGCGGGAGGGCATTTCGAACACCGGGGAGCTGTTTTTT
TRBV5-6	NA	NA	TRBJ1-5	CASSPILWGPGNQPQHF	TGTGCCAGCAGCCCAATCCTATGGGGGCCAGGCAACCAGCCCCAGCATTTT
TRBV12-3/TRBV12-4	NA	TRBD1	TRBJ1-2	CASSLGQGYGYTF	TGTGCCAGCAGTTTGGGACAGGGCTATGGCTACACCTTC
TRBV5-1	NA	NA	TRBJ2-1	CASSPAGVSSREQFF	TGCGCCAGCAGTCCGGCAGGGGTTAGCTCTCGTGAGCAGTTCTTC
TRBV5-1	NA	TRBD1	TRBJ1-4	CASRDRGREKLFF	TGCGCCAGCAGGGACAGGGGGCGTGAAAAACTGTTTTTT
TRBV9	NA	TRBD2	TRBJ2-1	CASSVTSGRGAADEQFF	TGTGCCAGCAGCGTGACTAGCGGGAGGGGGGCGGCGGATGAGCAGTTCTTC
TRBV18	NA	TRBD2	TRBJ2-3	CASSPGTSGLTDTQYF	TGTGCCAGCTCACCCGGGACTAGCGGGCTGACAGATACGCAGTATTTT
TRBV2	NA	TRBD2	TRBJ2-1	CASSLRLGLAGGGNEQFF	TGTGCCAGCAGTCTCCGACTCGGACTAGCGGGAGGGGGCAATGAGCAGTTCTTC
TRBV27	NA	TRBD1	TRBJ1-5	CPFDRGGNQPQHF	TGTCCCTTCGACAGGGGAGGAAATCAGCCCCAGCATTTT
TRBV18	NA	NA	TRBJ1-2	CASSPPWRGDYGYTF	TGTGCCAGCTCACCCCCGTGGAGGGGAGACTATGGCTACACCTTC
TRBV11-3	NA	NA	TRBJ2-5	CASSLGLGQQETQYF	TGTGCCAGCAGCTTAGGGTTAGGACAGCAAGAGACCCAGTACTTC
TRBV15	NA	TRBD2	TRBJ2-5	CATSSGAGRGETQYF	TGTGCCACCAGCAGCGGAGCCGGGAGGGGAGAGACCCAGTACTTC
TRBV28	few	TRBD1	TRBJ1-5	CASTGGIGQPQHF	TGTGCCAGCACAGGGGGAATCGGTCAGCCCCAGCATTTT
TRBV6-2/TRBV6-3	NA	TRBD2	TRBJ2-2	CASSSRREAMNTGELFF	TGTGCCAGCAGTTCGAGGCGGGAGGCTATGAACACCGGGGAGCTGTTTTTT
TRBV6-5	once	NA	TRBJ2-5	CASSSGWETQYF	TGTGCCAGCAGTTCAGGATGGGAGACCCAGTACTTC
TRBV7-9	NA	TRBD1	TRBJ1-1	CASSLIGTGANKAFF	TGTGCCAGCAGCTTAATCGGGACAGGGGCCAACAAGGCTTTCTTT
TRBV7-8	few	NA	TRBJ1-6	CASSVDSSRIYNSPLHF	TGTGCCAGCAGCGTCGACAGCTCGAGGATCTATAATTCACCCCTCCACTTT
TRBV4-1	NA	NA	TRBJ1-3	CASSPQGNGNTIYF	TGCGCCAGCAGCCCCCAGGGGAACGGAAACACCATATATTTT
TRBV15	NA	NA	TRBJ1-1	CATSSRDTPNTEAFF	TGTGCCACCAGCAGCAGGGACACTCCGAACACTGAAGCTTTCTTT